This T cell receptor beta chain was observed in a study of blood T cell repertoires in COVID-19. Study background: Sites across the United States, Italy and Spain contributed samples from acute and convalescent COVID-19. T cells, B-cell-depleted T cells, or PBMCs provided the cDNA or gDNA that served as material.

This CDR3 is 15 amino acids long. Germline lookup yields CDR1 MDHEN and CDR2 SYDVKM. J lost 5 bases, V lost 2 bases, and 5 bases had no gene match. Per the authors' pipeline: How many nucleated cells were present was estimated from reference gene primer amplification. TCRdb keeps only in-frame clones here, not all; method: immunoSEQ multiplex PCR. V and J calls and clone size are copied from that table; D and trimming were computed from the DNA. The sample consists of some 200,000 clones, 75% to 90% of them appearing once. This chain joins TRBV28 and TRBJ2-5, with 10 bases identical to TRBD2. The origin of this receptor is a woman in her sixties with acute or convalescent COVID-19. The source material was peripheral blood. CDR3 sequence (DNA): TGTGCCAGCAGTTTACCAGCGGGAGGGACGGAGACCCAGTACTTC. It codes for CASSLPAGGTETQYF. The full variable domain, its missing parts supplied by reference TRBV28 and TRBJ2-5, is DVKVTQSSRYLVKRTGEKVFLECVQDMDHENMFWYRQDPGLGLRLIYFSYDVKMKEKGDIPEGYSVSREKKERFSLILESASTNQTSMYLCASSLPAGGTETQYFGPGTRLLVL.